This T cell receptor beta chain was sequenced in a study of blood T cell repertoires in COVID-19. For the study at large: Both acute and convalescent COVID-19 samples were obtained from the United States, Italy and Spain.

Participant ages covered roughly 18 to 89 years across some 25 US areas. Participants were placed into cohorts based on the clinical history they reported. A few counts support this clone. Measured with immunoSEQ multiplex PCR; TCRdb has only the in-frame clones, and not every one. The sample contains hundreds of thousands of clones, about four fifths of which appear only once. Germline V gives CDR1 KGHSH, CDR2 LQKENI. The CDR3 is 15 residues long. J lost 5 bases, V lost 2 bases, and 1 base had no gene match. This receptor was obtained from a middle-aged woman who had been exposed to COVID-19. The chain combines TRBV18 with TRBJ1-6; 9 nucleotides line up with TRBD1. The specimen sequenced was PBMCs or T cells enriched from blood (not recorded which). The CDR3 protein is CASSPDRGNNSPLHF. Written as DNA, the CDR3 is TGTGCCAGCTCACCAGACAGGGGGAATAATTCACCCCTCCACTTT.